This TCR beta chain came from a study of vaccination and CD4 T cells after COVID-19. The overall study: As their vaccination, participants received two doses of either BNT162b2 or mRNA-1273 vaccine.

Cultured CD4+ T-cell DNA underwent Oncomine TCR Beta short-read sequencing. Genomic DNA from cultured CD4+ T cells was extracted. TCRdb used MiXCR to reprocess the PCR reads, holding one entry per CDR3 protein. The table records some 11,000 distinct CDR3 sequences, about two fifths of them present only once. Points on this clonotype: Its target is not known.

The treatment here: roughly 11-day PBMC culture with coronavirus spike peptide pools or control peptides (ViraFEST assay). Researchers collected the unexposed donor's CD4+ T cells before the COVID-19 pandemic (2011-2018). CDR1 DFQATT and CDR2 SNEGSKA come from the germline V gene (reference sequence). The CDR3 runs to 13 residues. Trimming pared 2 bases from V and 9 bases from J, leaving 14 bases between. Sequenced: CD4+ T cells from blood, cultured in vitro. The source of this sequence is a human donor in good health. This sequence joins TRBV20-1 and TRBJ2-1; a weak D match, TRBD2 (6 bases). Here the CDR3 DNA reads TGCAGTGCTAGACTAGCGCAGGTGGGTGAGCAGTTCTTC. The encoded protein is CSARLAQVGEQFF.